The source of this T cell receptor (beta chain) is a study of blood T cell repertoires in COVID-19. The assay was immunoSEQ multiplex PCR, and TCRdb's table has in-frame clones only and misses some. The sample contains 200,000 to 250,000 clones, roughly four fifths of which appear only once. The length of the CDR3 is 15 residues. V lost 4 bases and J lost 5; bases outside the gene matches: 8. Looked up from germline, CDR1 is SGHDT and CDR2 is YYEEEE. Cohorts were based on clinical histories the participants reported. The source is a woman in her thirties or forties who had been exposed to COVID-19. J is TRBJ2-2 and V is TRBV5-6, with 7 bases identical to TRBD2. The sequenced sample consisted of PBMCs or T cells enriched from blood (not recorded which). The CDR3 loop is CASSLGRGVTGELFF. CDR3 nucleotides: TGTGCCAGCAGCCTGGGGAGGGGAGTAACCGGGGAGCTGTTTTTT.